This TCR beta chain was retrieved from a study of CD8+ T cells in alopecia areata. Worth noting for this clone: As yet, its antigen is unknown.

The CDR3 is 15 amino acids. The germline gives CDR1 MGHRA, CDR2 YSYEKL. cDNA prepared by RNA extraction and subsequent reverse transcription served as the template for sequencing. Sequencing used immunoSEQ multiplex PCR; TCRdb keeps in-frame clones, though not all of them. In the table there are some 30,000 clones, 62% of which are singletons. Punch biopsies of lesional scalp, plus peripheral blood, were taken from alopecia areata patients. Whole-study findings and limits: Lesional scalp exceeded normal scalp in clonality, especially in alopecia totalis/universalis. Scalp sample data also include resident alphabeta T cells from normal skin.

The sequence came from a human donor with alopecia areata. The chain links TRBV4-1 to TRBJ2-5, with D possibly matching TRBD2 (6 bases). Judging by the DNA end, TRBJ2-7 fits better; the J call may be wrong. Sequencing was done on a sample of NKG2D-high CD8+ T cells sorted from blood. The CDR3 is CASSQGDWAGNEQYF. DNA of the CDR3: TGCGCCAGCAGCCAAGGCGATTGGGCGGGGAACGAGCAGTACTTC.